The sequence of this T cell receptor (beta chain) was determined in a study of cytotoxic CD8 clonotypes in ibrutinib-treated CLL. TCRdb's copy holds only in-frame clones and misses some; the assay was immunoSEQ multiplex PCR. The sample records tens of thousands of clones, more than 75% being singletons. The germline V and J ends were trimmed by 5 bases and 9 bases, with 14 bases remaining between them. Germline V gene sequence: CDR1 SGHTA, CDR2 FQGNSA. This CDR3 spans 13 amino acids. Source: PBMCs, taken at disease progression, from a patient treated with ibrutinib. This receptor was taken from a human donor with chronic lymphocytic leukemia. The chain uses TRBV7-2 and TRBJ1-5; D gene uncertain. DNA for the CDR3: TGTGCCAGCAGCCCAGAGGGTTTGCGGCCCCAGCATTTT. This translates into CASSPEGLRPQHF.